The present TCR beta chain was sequenced within a study of cytomegalovirus exposure and HLA in healthy donors (dated by TCRdb to about 2017). With regard to the full study: According to an earlier analysis of 587 of the donors, some 180 million T cells yielded 95 million to 140 million unique TCR beta sequences and more than 250 Gb of sequence data. An early release that covered 640 HLA-typed donors contained approximately 290 gigabases of sequencing data and 85 million to 100 million unique TCR sequences. Among the roughly 410 genotyped donors, about 85% belonged to the genetic ancestry cluster associated with self-reported Caucasian donors. The study aimed to test whether signatures of past pathogen exposure could be identified by cataloging public T cell receptors. The study used immunosequencing to profile the T cell repertoires of approximately 630 subjects and linked those repertoires to cytomegalovirus serostatus. In addition to the first cohort of hundreds of subjects, a separate validation cohort of under 150 different subjects was used. High-throughput TCR immunosequencing, statistical association of individual TCRs with disease status, and machine learning were combined to predict cytomegalovirus infection status. A later analysis re-examined previously published TCR beta repertoires from just over 650 donors and added high-resolution HLA genotyping to investigate patterns of TCR occurrence. In the later analysis, no new phenotypic data were used to find candidate immune exposures; instead, reliance was placed on TCR beta sequences and their occurrence across donors. An earlier analysis of 587 of the donors applied high-throughput TCR beta sequencing to assess whether each TCR beta V gene segment acted as functional or pseudogenic. Alongside the repertoire data, information on donor age, sex, ethnicity and CMV serostatus was compiled. Genome-wide SNP genotypes for about three fifths of the roughly 670 donors were used in a later genetic analysis, which treated that subset as a discovery cohort. All discovery cohort repertoires had been generated using a single sequencing platform. HLA typing covered class I and class II loci at four-digit resolution. The number of typed donors differed by locus: 629-630 for A, B, C, DRB1 and DQB1; 500 to 550 for DQA1; some 610 for DPA1; and around 490 for DPB1. Roughly 5 DR-DQ haplotypes were handled as single units for association and clustering, since linkage in the cohort was strong. Among several hundred genotyped donors of the cohort, an average of roughly 230,000 unique TCR beta nucleotide sequences was sequenced per donor, of which 15% to 20% were non-productive.

CDR1 and CDR2 were assigned from the germline V gene (reference sequence) as SEHNR and FQNEAQ. From the cysteine through the phenylalanine, the CDR3 covers 12 amino acids. CDR3 DNA only is kept here, 36 bases in frame from base 1. The V end loses 6 bases and the J end loses 6 bases, and a stretch of 8 bases separates them. Library prep was done by the immunoSEQ multiplex PCR assay. For the multiplex PCR, a mixture combining 60 forward primers for TCR Vbeta segments and 13 reverse primers for TCR Jbeta segments was used. The CDR3 region of rearranged TCR beta genes was amplified from genomic DNA by a multiplex PCR assay. The Illumina HiSeq System was used to sequence the amplified TCR beta libraries as 87-base-pair reads. From the authors' description of their analysis: A later analysis counted tens of millions of unique TCR beta chains across the 700 or so repertoires, and 9 million to 14 million of these chains were shared by at least two donors. Raw reads were error-corrected and collapsed into unique sequences with a nearest-neighbor algorithm that merged closely related sequences to remove PCR and sequencing errors. To assign V, D and J gene segments, CDR3 sequences were aligned to IMGT reference sequences. For a sequence to be retained, a match of at least six nucleotides to both a V gene segment and a J gene segment was required. Rearrangements were classified as productive when the CDR3 lacked stop codons and remained in frame with V and J, and all other rearrangements were classified as non-productive. Following IMGT convention, CDR3 was defined as the stretch from the second conserved V-encoded cysteine up to the conserved J-encoded phenylalanine. The earlier analysis of about 640 of the donors excluded any sequence lacking an unambiguous match to a single V gene segment. An earlier analysis of 587 of the donors called V segments functional above 56.7% productive rearrangements and segregating when the between-donor standard deviation exceeded 5%. To diagnose cytomegalovirus status from the catalog of TCR beta chain sequences, a statistical classification framework was built. In a later analysis, V and J genes were assigned by comparing TCR nucleotide sequences against IMGT/GENE-DB human TR gene sequences. A later analysis assigned CDR3 sequences and most-parsimonious VDJ recombination scenarios with the TCRdist pipeline. A later analysis defined each TCR beta chain by its CDR3 amino acid sequence plus V-gene family, and excluded reads lacking a unique V-gene family. To address suspected cross-contamination and a sequencing artifact, a later analysis removed a few hundred highly shared, low-generation-probability nucleotide sequences. In a later analysis, a clonal expansion index was calculated for each public chain from normalized within-repertoire ranks of inferred template counts. Generation probabilities in a later analysis came from a VDJ recombination model fitted to out-of-frame rearrangements, and those results were checked against IGoR. In a later analysis, hypergeometric tests were used to score TCR-TCR, TCR-HLA and TCR-CMV co-occurrence, with a repertoire-size bias correction applied to TCR pairs. In a later analysis, false discovery rates were estimated by permuting HLA or CMV assignments 20 times. In a later analysis, co-occurring TCRs were grouped using DBSCAN, and TCRdist sequence similarity was added for clustering within HLA-allele-positive subsets. Repertoires with fewer than 30,000 or more than 120,000 public chains, plus five repertoires with anomalous nucleotide sharing, were excluded from co-occurrence clustering. Drawn from immuneACCESS, this table holds only the in-frame rearrangements with V and J called that TCRdb kept. Clones are partly lost; checked studies trace under half to an unresolved V gene and leave the rest unexplained. V and J calls and clone size are copied from that table; D and trimming were computed from the DNA. Across this sample there are more than 70,000 clones, with about three quarters seen only once. The top ten clones comprise around 5.3% of the sample.

The cohort was made up of hundreds of healthy bone marrow donors. At the time of sampling, every cohort member was nominally healthy, though immune exposures that went unrecorded were likely present. The donor was CMV seropositive and belonged to the group of more than 250 seropositive cohort members. Every donor gave a peripheral blood sample, and the peripheral blood mononuclear cells from that sample were used for TCR beta sequencing. The Qiagen DNeasy Blood Extraction Kit was used to extract genomic DNA from the blood cell samples. Paper-wide results and their limitations: A later genetic analysis reported fewer N-insertions in productive TCRs among donors in an Asian-associated ancestry cluster than the roughly 620-donor mean. Because counts were too low, 15 or so rarely observed V segments, including chromosome 9 orphons, were excluded from the earlier analysis of roughly 580 of the donors. A later analysis associated 16,951 TCR beta sequences with specific HLA alleles at a false discovery rate of 0.05. Most CMV-associated TCR beta chains appeared to be HLA-restricted in a later analysis, and the HLA associations seemed to be driven largely by CMV exposure. In a later analysis, TCR association rates were found to vary across HLA loci, with the most associated TCRs seen for DRB1 alleles and the fewest for HLA-C alleles. The classifier was reported to diagnose cytomegalovirus status with high specificity and sensitivity in both the original cohort and the validation cohort. In the study, around 150 TCR beta chains were listed as associated with cytomegalovirus. In vitro tests confirmed that three of the cytomegalovirus-associated TCR beta chains recognize cytomegalovirus antigens. The presence/absence analyses assumed that sequencing depth was roughly uniform across donors, and that assumption may not be true. In a later analysis, HLA-associated TCR beta chains were found to be more clonally expanded and to have lower generation probabilities than equally common non-associated chains. CMV serostatus was the only immune exposure information available for the cohort. Some IMGT-functional V segments, including TRBV6-2 and TRBV6-3, could not be distinguished by the 87-base-pair reads and were therefore excluded. The cohort was sequenced for TCR beta chains only, and without alpha or paired-chain data the features that could be detected were limited. Strong co-occurrence of HLA alleles, especially DR and DQ, made assigning TCR associations to individual alleles difficult. In a later genetic analysis, a missense DCLRE1C variant was associated with V-gene and J-gene trimming of TCR beta chains, and the association was replicated in an independent cohort. An earlier analysis of approximately 500 of the donors showed that most TCR beta V segments appeared in productive rearrangements either about 90% or about 30% of the time, which broadly matched IMGT annotations. The authors suggested that the approach could potentially be generalized to other disease states and immunological phenotypes. Across donors, most TCR sequences were observed very rarely, whereas some public TCRs were present in many individuals. A further reported finding was that TCR beta sequences accurately predicted the HLA-A and HLA-B alleles for most subjects in the first cohort. Several of the top co-occurrence clusters appeared to be linked to parvovirus B19, influenza, CMV and Epstein-Barr virus, according to a later analysis. A cluster of highly shared sequence variants was judged likely to be a technical artifact of the sequencing pipeline. Linkage disequilibrium might explain the correlated functional status among segregating V segments, but an unknown experimental factor could not be excluded. Because HLA typing was unavailable for some donors at each locus, only the typed subset was used in association tests.

Comment on this clone: Its antigen is unknown. The sample holds no much larger clone one base away, and base qualities are not on file.

The receptor was derived from a man between 25 and 39 years old in good health and CMV-seropositive. Sequencing was performed on PBMCs. In this chain, TRBV7-9 is recombined with TRBJ1-4; TRBD1 could be the D gene, as 5 bases match. The sequenced DNA is TGTGCCAGCAGTCCGGGGGATGAAAAACTGTTTTTT. Protein translation: CASSPGDEKLFF.